These T cell receptor beta chains were read from a single sample in a study of blood T cell repertoires in COVID-19. The method was immunoSEQ multiplex PCR; TCRdb's version includes in-frame clones alone and lacks a portion of them. Here the sample spans under 200,000 clones, approximately 81% being singletons. Sequencing used peripheral blood. These receptors originate from a woman over 75 with acute or convalescent COVID-19. Each CDR3 is given with its conserved first and last residue. The D gene is left open where the match is weak. Size values are once, few and many counts, or a class for expanded clones, and some rows have none.

CDR3 length	clone size	V gene	D gene	J gene	CDR3 protein	CDR3 DNA
19	NA	TRBV27	TRBD1	TRBJ1-1	CASSHSLIDRAATNTEAFF	TGTGCCAGCAGTCACTCCCTCATCGACAGGGCAGCCACGAACACTGAAGCTTTCTTT
13	NA	TRBV10-2	NA	TRBJ1-2	CASSAGTYYGYTF	TGCGCCAGCAGTGCCGGGACATACTATGGCTACACCTTC
17	NA	TRBV5-6	NA	TRBJ2-1	CASSLVRRGVVYNEQFF	TGTGCCAGCAGCTTGGTAAGGAGGGGAGTGGTCTACAATGAGCAGTTCTTC
14	NA	TRBV28	TRBD1	TRBJ1-5	CASSPGQSNQPQHF	TGTGCCAGCAGCCCGGGACAGAGCAATCAGCCCCAGCATTTT
15	NA	TRBV30	TRBD2	TRBJ2-7	CAWSVRTSGRSEQYF	TGTGCCTGGAGTGTTAGGACTAGCGGGAGAAGCGAGCAGTACTTC
13	few	TRBV29-1	NA	TRBJ2-7	CSVKTGSSYEQYF	TGCAGCGTAAAGACCGGGTCCTCCTACGAGCAGTACTTC
17	NA	TRBV21-1	NA	TRBJ2-5	CASSKILTGTAQETQYF	TGTGCCAGCAGCAAAATCCTTACCGGGACAGCTCAAGAGACCCAGTACTTC
14	NA	TRBV7-3	NA	TRBJ2-1	CASSLQKGSNEQFF	TGTGCCAGCAGCTTACAAAAAGGGAGCAATGAGCAGTTCTTC
14	NA	TRBV11-2	TRBD2	TRBJ2-3	CASSASRGGDTQYF	TGTGCCAGCAGCGCTAGTAGGGGAGGGGATACGCAGTATTTT
13	NA	TRBV7-9	NA	TRBJ2-7	CASSPTGTYEQYF	TGTGCCAGCAGCCCCACAGGGACGTACGAGCAGTACTTC
16	NA	TRBV28	NA	TRBJ1-4	CASTLAGHIRNEKLFF	TGTGCCAGCACTTTGGCCGGACATATTCGGAATGAAAAACTGTTTTTT
14	NA	TRBV19	TRBD1	TRBJ1-5	CASGTVRGNQPQHF	TGTGCCAGTGGGACAGTTAGGGGCAATCAGCCCCAGCATTTT
15	NA	TRBV6-5	TRBD1	TRBJ1-2	CASSYSGQGYYGYTF	TGTGCCAGCAGTTACTCGGGACAGGGGTATTATGGCTACACCTTC
17	few	TRBV18	TRBD1	TRBJ1-2	CASSPLFEQQGRYGYTF	TGTGCCAGCTCACCACTCTTCGAACAACAGGGGCGCTATGGCTACACCTTC
15	NA	TRBV7-2	TRBD2	TRBJ2-3	CASSSQAGVPDTQYF	TGTGCCAGCAGCTCCCAAGCGGGAGTTCCAGATACGCAGTATTTT
13	NA	TRBV19	NA	TRBJ2-5	CAPTRERAETQYF	TGTGCCCCCACCCGGGAAAGAGCCGAGACCCAGTACTTC
16	NA	TRBV3-1/TRBV3-2	TRBD2	TRBJ2-1	CASSQDAGLALNEQFF	TGTGCCAGCAGCCAAGATGCGGGACTAGCGCTCAATGAGCAGTTCTTC
12	NA	TRBV5-1	NA	TRBJ1-2	CASSLTSYGYTF	TGCGCCAGCAGCTTAACGAGCTATGGCTACACCTTC
14	NA	TRBV3-1/TRBV3-2	NA	TRBJ2-2	CASSQDRLSGELFF	TGTGCCAGCAGCCAAGATCGACTCTCCGGGGAGCTGTTTTTT
16	few	TRBV15	TRBD2	TRBJ2-7	CATSRDRTSGRSEQYF	TGTGCCACCAGCAGAGATAGAACTAGCGGGAGAAGCGAGCAGTACTTC
17	NA	TRBV24-1	NA	TRBJ1-1	CATSDPGGEGGNTEAFF	TGTGCCACCAGTGACCCGGGGGGTGAGGGTGGGAACACTGAAGCTTTCTTT
13	once	TRBV29-1	TRBD1	TRBJ1-4	CSANRGQGEKLFF	TGCAGCGCGAACAGGGGTCAGGGTGAAAAACTGTTTTTT
15	few	TRBV2	TRBD1	TRBJ1-6	CATAGDRGTNSPLHF	TGTGCCACCGCGGGGGACAGGGGCACTAATTCACCCCTCCACTTT
16	NA	TRBV7-2	TRBD1	TRBJ1-1	CASSLGRGTGLTEAFF	TGTGCCAGCAGCTTAGGGCGAGGGACAGGTCTAACTGAAGCTTTCTTT
14	NA	TRBV19	TRBD1	TRBJ2-5	CASRDRGRQETQYF	TGTGCCAGCCGGGACAGGGGTCGGCAAGAGACCCAGTACTTC
15	NA	TRBV6-6	NA	TRBJ2-7	CASRLPMAGYYEQYF	TGTGCCAGCAGGCTGCCCATGGCAGGCTACTACGAGCAGTACTTC
16	NA	TRBV6-2/TRBV6-3	NA	TRBJ1-5	CASSYSRGVSNQPQHF	TGTGCCAGCAGTTACTCCAGGGGAGTTAGCAATCAGCCCCAGCATTTT
15	few	TRBV5-4	TRBD1	TRBJ2-5	CASNVQGQPHETQYF	TGTGCCAGCAACGTACAGGGGCAACCCCACGAGACCCAGTACTTC
14	NA	TRBV19	TRBD1	TRBJ1-1	CATSKDRENTEAFF	TGTGCCACTAGTAAGGACAGGGAGAACACTGAAGCTTTCTTT
14	few	TRBV18	NA	TRBJ1-1	CASSPDVGLTEAFF	TGTGCCAGCTCACCGGACGTAGGACTCACTGAAGCTTTCTTT
16	NA	TRBV13	NA	TRBJ2-3	CASSSRGAGRTDTQYF	TGTGCCAGCAGCTCCCGGGGAGCGGGCAGAACAGATACGCAGTATTTT
13	few	TRBV28	NA	TRBJ2-7	CASSLQVTYEQYF	TGTGCCAGCAGTTTACAGGTGACCTACGAGCAGTACTTC
13	few	TRBV19	NA	TRBJ2-3	CASTPPGTDTQYF	TGTGCCAGTACTCCCCCTGGCACAGATACGCAGTATTTT
14	NA	TRBV18	NA	TRBJ1-2	CASSPRADTQGYTF	TGTGCCAGCTCACCCCGCGCGGACACACAAGGGTACACCTTC
16	NA	TRBV25-1	TRBD2	TRBJ2-1	CASSDLAGGQYNEQFF	TGTGCCAGCAGTGACCTAGCGGGAGGACAATACAATGAGCAGTTCTTC
14	NA	TRBV28	TRBD2	TRBJ2-3	CASEYSGSADTQYF	TGTGCCAGCGAATATAGCGGGAGCGCAGATACGCAGTATTTT
13	NA	TRBV6-2/TRBV6-3	NA	TRBJ2-3	CASSLTLTDTQYF	TGTGCCAGCAGTTTAACCCTAACAGATACGCAGTATTTT
12	NA	TRBV7-2	NA	TRBJ2-7	CASSRGRYEQYF	TGTGCCAGCAGCCGAGGGAGATACGAGCAGTACTTC
15	NA	TRBV5-1	TRBD2	TRBJ2-7	CASSLVSSGPYEQYF	TGCGCCAGCAGCTTGGTATCTAGCGGTCCCTACGAGCAGTACTTC
15	NA	TRBV28	TRBD1	TRBJ1-5	CASSFGQGFRQPQHF	TGTGCCAGCAGTTTCGGACAGGGGTTTCGGCAGCCCCAGCATTTT
12	NA	TRBV19	NA	TRBJ1-2	CASSQGVYGYTF	TGTGCCAGTAGTCAAGGGGTCTATGGCTACACCTTC
15	NA	TRBV7-2	TRBD1	TRBJ1-1	CASSPRQGGNTEAFF	TGTGCCAGCAGCCCCCGACAGGGGGGGAACACTGAAGCTTTCTTT
13	NA	TRBV5-4	NA	TRBJ1-2	CASSYEEGHGYTF	TGTGCCAGCAGCTATGAGGAGGGGCATGGCTACACCTTC
15	NA	TRBV30	TRBD2	TRBJ2-1	CAWVTRTRRFNEQFF	TGTGCCTGGGTAACCAGGACTAGACGTTTCAATGAGCAGTTCTTC
15	NA	TRBV2	TRBD2	TRBJ2-3	CASSVSSGRGDTQYF	TGTGCCAGCAGTGTCTCTAGCGGGAGGGGAGATACGCAGTATTTT
17	NA	TRBV18	TRBD2	TRBJ2-1	CASSPLASGRGYNEQFF	TGTGCCAGCTCACCACTGGCTAGCGGGAGGGGCTACAATGAGCAGTTCTTC
14	NA	TRBV27	NA	TRBJ2-4	CASKQELAKNIQYF	TGTGCCAGCAAACAGGAGCTAGCCAAAAACATTCAGTACTTC
15	NA	TRBV10-3	TRBD1	TRBJ2-5	CAISETTGSQETQYF	TGTGCCATCAGTGAGACGACAGGGAGCCAAGAGACCCAGTACTTC
14	once	TRBV10-3	NA	TRBJ1-5	CAISADMGHQPQHF	TGTGCCATCAGTGCGGATATGGGCCATCAGCCCCAGCATTTT
13	NA	TRBV4-3	NA	TRBJ1-5	CASSRDRNQPQHF	TGCGCCAGCAGCCGAGACAGAAATCAGCCCCAGCATTTT
15	NA	TRBV6-4	NA	TRBJ2-1	CASSDQGSSYNEQFF	TGTGCCAGCAGTGATCAGGGTAGCTCCTACAATGAGCAGTTCTTC
13	NA	TRBV14	NA	TRBJ1-1	CASSQEIRGGAFF	TGTGCCAGCAGCCAAGAGATTCGAGGTGGAGCTTTCTTT
15	NA	TRBV5-1	NA	TRBJ2-2	CASSSGHRNTGELFF	TGCGCCAGCAGCTCCGGACACCGGAACACCGGGGAGCTGTTTTTT
16	few	TRBV15	NA	TRBJ2-1	CATSRDLSQGWNEQFF	TGTGCCACCAGCAGAGATCTTAGCCAGGGGTGGAATGAGCAGTTCTTC